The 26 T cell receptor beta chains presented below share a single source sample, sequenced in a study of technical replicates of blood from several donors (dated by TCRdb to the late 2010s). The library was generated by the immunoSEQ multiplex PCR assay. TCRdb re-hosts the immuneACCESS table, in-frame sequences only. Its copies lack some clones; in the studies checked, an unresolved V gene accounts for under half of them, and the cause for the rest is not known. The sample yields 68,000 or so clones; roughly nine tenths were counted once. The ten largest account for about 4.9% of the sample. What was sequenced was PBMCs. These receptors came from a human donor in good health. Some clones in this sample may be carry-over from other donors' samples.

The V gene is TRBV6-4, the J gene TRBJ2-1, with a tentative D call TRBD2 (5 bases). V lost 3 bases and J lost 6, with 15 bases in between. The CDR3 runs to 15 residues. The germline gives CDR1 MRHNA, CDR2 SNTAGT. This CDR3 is CASSESSQTSNEQFF. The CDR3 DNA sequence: TGTGCCAGCAGTGAGTCTAGCCAGACATCCAATGAGCAGTTCTTC.

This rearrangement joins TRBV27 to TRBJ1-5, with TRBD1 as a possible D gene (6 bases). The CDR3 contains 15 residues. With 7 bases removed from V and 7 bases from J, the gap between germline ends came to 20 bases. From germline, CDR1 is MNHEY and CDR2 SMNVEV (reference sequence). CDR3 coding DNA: TGTGCCAGCAAACGGACAGAGGGGATTGGGCAGCCCCAGCATTTT. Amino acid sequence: CASKRTEGIGQPQHF.

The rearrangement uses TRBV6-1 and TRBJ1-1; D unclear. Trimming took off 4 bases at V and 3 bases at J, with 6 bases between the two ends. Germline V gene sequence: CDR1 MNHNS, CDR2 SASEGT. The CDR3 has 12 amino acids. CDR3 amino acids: CASSGQYTEAFF. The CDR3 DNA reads TGTGCCAGCAGTGGTCAGTACACTGAAGCTTTCTTT.

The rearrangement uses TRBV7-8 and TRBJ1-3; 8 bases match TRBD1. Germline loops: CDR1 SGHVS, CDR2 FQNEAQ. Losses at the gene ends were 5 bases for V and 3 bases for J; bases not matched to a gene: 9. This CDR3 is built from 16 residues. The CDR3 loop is CASSPLRQGSGNTIYF. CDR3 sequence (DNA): TGTGCCAGCAGCCCGCTACGACAGGGGAGTGGAAACACCATATATTTT.

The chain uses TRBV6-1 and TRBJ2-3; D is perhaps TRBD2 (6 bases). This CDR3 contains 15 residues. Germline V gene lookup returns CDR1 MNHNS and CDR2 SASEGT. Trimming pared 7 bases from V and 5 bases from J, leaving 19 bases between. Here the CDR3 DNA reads TGTGCCAGCACTGCCGGGAGCCTCGGGGTAGATACGCAGTATTTT. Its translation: CASTAGSLGVDTQYF.

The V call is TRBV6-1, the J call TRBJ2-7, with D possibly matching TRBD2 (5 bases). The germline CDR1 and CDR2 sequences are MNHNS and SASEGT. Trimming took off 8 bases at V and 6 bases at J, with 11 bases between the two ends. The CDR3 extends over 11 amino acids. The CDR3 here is CASGRGVEQYF. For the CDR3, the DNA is TGTGCCAGCGGACGGGGTGTCGAGCAGTACTTC.

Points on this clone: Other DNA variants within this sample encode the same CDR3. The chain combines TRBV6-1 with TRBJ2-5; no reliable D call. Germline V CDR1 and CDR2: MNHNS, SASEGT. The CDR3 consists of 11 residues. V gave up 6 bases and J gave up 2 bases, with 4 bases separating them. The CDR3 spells CASSRQETQYF. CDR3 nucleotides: TGTGCCAGCAGCCGGCAAGAGACCCAGTACTTC.

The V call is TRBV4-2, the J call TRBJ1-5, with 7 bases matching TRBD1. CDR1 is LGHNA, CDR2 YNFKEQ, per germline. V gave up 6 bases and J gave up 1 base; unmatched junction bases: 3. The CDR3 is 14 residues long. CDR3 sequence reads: CASRLTGSNQPQHF. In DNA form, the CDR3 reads TGTGCCAGCAGATTGACAGGGAGCAATCAGCCCCAGCATTTT.

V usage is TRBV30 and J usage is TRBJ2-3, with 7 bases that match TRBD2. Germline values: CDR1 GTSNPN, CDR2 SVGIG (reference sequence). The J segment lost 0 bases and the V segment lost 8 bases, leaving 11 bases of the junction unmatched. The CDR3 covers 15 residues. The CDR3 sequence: CATTGGAASTDTQYF. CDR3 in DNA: TGTGCCACCACGGGGGGAGCGGCTAGCACAGATACGCAGTATTTT.

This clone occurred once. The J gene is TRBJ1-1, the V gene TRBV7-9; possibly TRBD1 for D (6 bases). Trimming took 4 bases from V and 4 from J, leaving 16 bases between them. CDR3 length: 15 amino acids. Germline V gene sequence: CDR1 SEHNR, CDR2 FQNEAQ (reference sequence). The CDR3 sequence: CASSSYGGRATEAFF. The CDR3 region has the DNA TGTGCCAGCAGCTCGTACGGGGGGCGTGCCACTGAAGCTTTCTTT.

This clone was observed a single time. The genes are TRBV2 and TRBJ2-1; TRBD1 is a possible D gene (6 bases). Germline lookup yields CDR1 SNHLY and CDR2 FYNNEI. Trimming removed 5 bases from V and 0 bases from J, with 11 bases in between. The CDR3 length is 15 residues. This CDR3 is CASSKQGSSYNEQFF. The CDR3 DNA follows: TGTGCCAGCAGTAAACAGGGAAGCTCCTACAATGAGCAGTTCTTC.

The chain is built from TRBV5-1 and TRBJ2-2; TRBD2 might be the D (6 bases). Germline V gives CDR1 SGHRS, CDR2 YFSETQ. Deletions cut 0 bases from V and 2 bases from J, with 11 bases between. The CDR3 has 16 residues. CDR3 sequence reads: CASSLGFGSNTGELFF. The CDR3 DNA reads TGCGCCAGCAGCTTGGGGTTCGGGAGTAACACCGGGGAGCTGTTTTTT.

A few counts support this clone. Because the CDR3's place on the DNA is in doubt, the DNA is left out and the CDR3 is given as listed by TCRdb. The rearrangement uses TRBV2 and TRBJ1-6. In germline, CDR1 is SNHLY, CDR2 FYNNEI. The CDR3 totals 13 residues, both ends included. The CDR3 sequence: CASSSSGNSPLHF.

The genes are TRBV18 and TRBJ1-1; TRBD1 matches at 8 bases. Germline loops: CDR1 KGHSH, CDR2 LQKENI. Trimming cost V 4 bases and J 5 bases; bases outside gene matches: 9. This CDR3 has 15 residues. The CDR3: CASSQETGVGTEAFF. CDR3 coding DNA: TGTGCCAGCTCACAAGAGACAGGGGTAGGGACTGAAGCTTTCTTT. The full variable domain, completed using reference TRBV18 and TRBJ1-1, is NAGVMQNPRHLVRRRGQEARLRCSPMKGHSHVYWYRQLPEEGLKFMVYLQKENIIDESGMPKERFSAEFPKEGPSILRIQQVVRGDSAAYFCASSQETGVGTEAFFGQGTRLTVV.

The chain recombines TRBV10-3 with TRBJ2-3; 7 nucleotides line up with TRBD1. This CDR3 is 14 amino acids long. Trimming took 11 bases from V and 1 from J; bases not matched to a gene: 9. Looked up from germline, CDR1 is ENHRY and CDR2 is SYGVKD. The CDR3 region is CAVSWDSRTDTQYF. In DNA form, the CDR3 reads TGTGCCGTCTCTTGGGACAGCCGCACAGATACGCAGTATTTT.

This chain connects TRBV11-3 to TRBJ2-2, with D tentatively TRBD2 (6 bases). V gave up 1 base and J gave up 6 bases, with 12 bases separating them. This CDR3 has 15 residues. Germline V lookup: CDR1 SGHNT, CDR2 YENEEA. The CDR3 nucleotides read TGTGCCAGCAGCTTAGTAGGGCCGGGGGCCGGGGAGCTGTTTTTT. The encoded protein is CASSLVGPGAGELFF.

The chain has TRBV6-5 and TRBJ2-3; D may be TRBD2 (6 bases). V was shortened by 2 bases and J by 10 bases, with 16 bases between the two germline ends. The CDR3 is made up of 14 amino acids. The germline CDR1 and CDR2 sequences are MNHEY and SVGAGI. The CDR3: CASSYGGTDQAQYF. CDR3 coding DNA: TGTGCCAGCAGTTACGGGGGGACGGACCAAGCGCAGTATTTT.

The chain's CDR3 is CTSSQAIGSGAGGNQPQHF. CDR3 bases: TGCACCAGCAGCCAAGCCATCGGGTCCGGGGCAGGGGGCAATCAGCCCCAGCATTTT. The chain uses TRBV1 and TRBJ1-5; TRBD1 is taken as the D call from the table, unchecked against the DNA. TRBV1 is deemed a pseudogene. The CDR3 length is 19 residues.

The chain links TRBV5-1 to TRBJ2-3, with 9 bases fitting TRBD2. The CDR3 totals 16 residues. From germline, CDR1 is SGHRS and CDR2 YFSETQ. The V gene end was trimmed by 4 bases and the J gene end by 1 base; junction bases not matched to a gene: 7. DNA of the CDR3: TGCGCCAGCAGCAAGCGGGAGGTTACGGGCACAGATACGCAGTATTTT. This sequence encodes CASSKREVTGTDTQYF.

The CDR3: CAWRGGGFLHF. DNA of the CDR3: TGTGCCTGGAGAGGGGGAGGGTTCCTCCACTTT. The rearrangement joins TRBV30 to TRBJ1-6; weak D call: TRBD1 (6 bases). The CDR3 totals 11 residues. V was pared by 3 bases and J by 15 bases, with 12 bases between. Germline V gene lookup returns CDR1 GTSNPN and CDR2 SVGIG (reference sequence).

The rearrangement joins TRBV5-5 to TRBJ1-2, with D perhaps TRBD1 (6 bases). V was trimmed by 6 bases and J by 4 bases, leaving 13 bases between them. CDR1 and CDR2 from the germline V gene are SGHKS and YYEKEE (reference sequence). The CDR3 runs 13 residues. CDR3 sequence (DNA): TGTGCCAGCAACAGGGTTTCGAGCTATGGCTACACCTTC. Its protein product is CASNRVSSYGYTF.

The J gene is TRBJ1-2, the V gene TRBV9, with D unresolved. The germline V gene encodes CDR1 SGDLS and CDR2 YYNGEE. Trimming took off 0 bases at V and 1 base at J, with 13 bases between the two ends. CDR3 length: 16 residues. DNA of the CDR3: TGTGCCAGCAGCGTAGGGGATGAACGGGGTAACTATGGCTACACCTTC. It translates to CASSVGDERGNYGYTF.

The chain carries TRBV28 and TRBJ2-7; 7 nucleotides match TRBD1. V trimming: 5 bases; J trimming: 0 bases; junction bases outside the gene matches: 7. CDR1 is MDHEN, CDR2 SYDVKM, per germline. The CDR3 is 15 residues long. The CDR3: CASSPHRQGSYEQYF. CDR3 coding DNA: TGTGCCAGCAGTCCCCACCGACAGGGCTCCTACGAGCAGTACTTC.

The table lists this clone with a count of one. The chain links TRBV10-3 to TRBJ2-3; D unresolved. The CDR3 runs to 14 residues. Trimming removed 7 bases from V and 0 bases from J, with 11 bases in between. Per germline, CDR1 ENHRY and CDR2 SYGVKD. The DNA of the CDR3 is TGTGCCATCAAGAACAGTCCTAGCACAGATACGCAGTATTTT. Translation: CAIKNSPSTDTQYF.

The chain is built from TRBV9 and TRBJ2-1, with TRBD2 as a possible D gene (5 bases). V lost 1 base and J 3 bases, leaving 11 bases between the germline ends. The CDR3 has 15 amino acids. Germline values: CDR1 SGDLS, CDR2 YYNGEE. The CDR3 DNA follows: TGTGCCAGCAGCGTAAGGGTAGAGGGCTACAATGAGCAGTTCTTC. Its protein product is CASSVRVEGYNEQFF.

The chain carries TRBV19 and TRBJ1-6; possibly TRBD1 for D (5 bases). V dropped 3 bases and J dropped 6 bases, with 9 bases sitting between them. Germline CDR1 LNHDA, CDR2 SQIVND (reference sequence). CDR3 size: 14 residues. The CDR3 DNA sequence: TGTGCCAGTAGTATCCGGGGGTTTAATTCACCCCTCCACTTT. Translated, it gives CASSIRGFNSPLHF.